The rows below give T cell receptor beta chains drawn from one sample of a study of persistence of HIV-infected CD4 T cells. The assay was immunoSEQ multiplex PCR, and TCRdb's table has in-frame clones only and misses some. The sample lists about 36,000 clones; around 83% were seen once. Antigens for these TCRs are unknown. Sequencing was performed on cultured CD4+ T cells from PBMCs, taken from a patient who received antiretroviral therapy. All receptors come from an adult with HIV. The donor label of this sample is uncertain. CDR3s include the opening cysteine and the closing phenylalanine or tryptophan.

V	J	CDR3
TRBV7-3	TRBJ1-1	CASSLRWGDTEAFF
TRBV18	TRBJ2-7	CASSPRAGGLYEQYF
TRBV9	TRBJ2-5	CASSAEPGADFRETQYF
TRBV5-4	TRBJ2-5	CASSLQGVGETQYF
TRBV6-1	TRBJ1-3	CASSGPGRGNTIYF
TRBV2	TRBJ1-5	CASSESTGDQPQHF
TRBV5-1	TRBJ2-7	CASSWTGAYEQYF
TRBV4-1	TRBJ2-3	CASSQERAYTDTQYF
TRBV29-1	TRBJ2-7	CSVEGAANYEQYF
TRBV19	TRBJ1-5	CASTGSHNQPQHF
TRBV29-1	TRBJ2-3	CSVTDGGAADTQYF
TRBV7-3	TRBJ1-3	CASSLDRGPGGNTIYF